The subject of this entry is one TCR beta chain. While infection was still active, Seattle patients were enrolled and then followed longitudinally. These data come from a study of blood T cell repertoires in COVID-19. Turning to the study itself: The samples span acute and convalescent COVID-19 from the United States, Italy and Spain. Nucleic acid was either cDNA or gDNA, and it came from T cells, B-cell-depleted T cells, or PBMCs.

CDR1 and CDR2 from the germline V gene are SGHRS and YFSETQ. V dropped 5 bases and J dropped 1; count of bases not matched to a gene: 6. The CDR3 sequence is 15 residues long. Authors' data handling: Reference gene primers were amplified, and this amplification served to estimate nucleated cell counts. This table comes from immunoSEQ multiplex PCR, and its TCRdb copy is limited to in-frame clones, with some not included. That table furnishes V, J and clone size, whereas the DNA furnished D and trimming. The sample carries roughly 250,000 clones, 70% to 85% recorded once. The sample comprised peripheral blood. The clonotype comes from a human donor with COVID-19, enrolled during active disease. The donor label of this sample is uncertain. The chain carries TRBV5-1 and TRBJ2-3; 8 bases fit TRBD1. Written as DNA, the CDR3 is TGCGCCAGCAGTAGCGGACAGGGCGGCACAGATACGCAGTATTTT. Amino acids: CASSSGQGGTDTQYF. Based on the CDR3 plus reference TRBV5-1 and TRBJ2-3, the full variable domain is KAGVTQTPRYLIKTRGQQVTLSCSPISGHRSVSWYQQTPGQGLQFLFEYFSETQRNKGNFPGRFSGRQFSNSRSEMNVSTLELGDSALYLCASSSGQGGTDTQYFGPGTRLTVL.